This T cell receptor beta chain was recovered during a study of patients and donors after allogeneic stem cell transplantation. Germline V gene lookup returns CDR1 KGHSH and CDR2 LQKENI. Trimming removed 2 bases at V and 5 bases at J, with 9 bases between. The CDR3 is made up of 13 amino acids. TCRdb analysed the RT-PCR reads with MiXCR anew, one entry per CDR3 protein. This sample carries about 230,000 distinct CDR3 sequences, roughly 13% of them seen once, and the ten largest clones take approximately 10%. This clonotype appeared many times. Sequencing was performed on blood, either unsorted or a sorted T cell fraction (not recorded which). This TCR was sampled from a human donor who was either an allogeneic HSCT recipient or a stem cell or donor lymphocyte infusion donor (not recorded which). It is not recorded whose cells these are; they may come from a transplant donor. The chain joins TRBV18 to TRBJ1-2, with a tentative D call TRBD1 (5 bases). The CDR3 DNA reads TGTGCCAGCTCACCAATCAGGGATTATGGCTACACCTTC. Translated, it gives CASSPIRDYGYTF.